The clone carrying this T cell receptor (beta chain) was counted at least ten times. This entry is derived from a study of T cells after yellow fever vaccination. The CDR3 consists of 16 residues. V lost 6 bases and J lost 5; bases outside the gene matches: 13. In germline, CDR1 is SGHAT, CDR2 FQNNGV. TCRdb fed the 5' RACE reads into MiXCR, producing one record per CDR3 protein. The data contain fewer than 350,000 distinct CDR3 sequences, around 3.6% of them singletons. The sequenced sample was PBMCs, obtained on the day of the yellow fever booster vaccination. The rearrangement links TRBV11-2 to TRBJ2-5, with TRBD2 matching over 9 bases. The TCR originated in a man aged 18 to 35 who received the YFV17D yellow fever vaccine. DNA of the CDR3: TGTGCCAGCAGTGTGGGAGGGTTAGCGGGGGTGGAGACCCAGTACTTC. This encodes CASSVGGLAGVETQYF.